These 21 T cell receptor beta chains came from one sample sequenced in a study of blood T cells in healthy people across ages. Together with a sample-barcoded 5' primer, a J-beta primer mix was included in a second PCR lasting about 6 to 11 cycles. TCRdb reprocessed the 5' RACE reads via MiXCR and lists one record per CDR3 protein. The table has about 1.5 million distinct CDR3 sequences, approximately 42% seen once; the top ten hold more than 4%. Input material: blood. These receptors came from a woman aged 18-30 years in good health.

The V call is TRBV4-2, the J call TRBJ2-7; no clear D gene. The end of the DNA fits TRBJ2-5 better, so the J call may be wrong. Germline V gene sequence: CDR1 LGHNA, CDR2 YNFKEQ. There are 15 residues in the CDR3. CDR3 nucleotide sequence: TGTGCCAGCAGCCAAGGGGATTACAAGGGCGAGACCCAGTACTTC. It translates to CASSQGDYKGETQYF.

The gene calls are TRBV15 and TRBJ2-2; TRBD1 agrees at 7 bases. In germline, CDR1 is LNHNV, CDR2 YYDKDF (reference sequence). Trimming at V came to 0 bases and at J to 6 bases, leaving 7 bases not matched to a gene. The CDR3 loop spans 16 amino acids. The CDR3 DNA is TGTGCCACCAGCAGAGATCGTATCCAGGGGGCCGGGGAGCTGTTTTTT. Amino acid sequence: CATSRDRIQGAGELFF.

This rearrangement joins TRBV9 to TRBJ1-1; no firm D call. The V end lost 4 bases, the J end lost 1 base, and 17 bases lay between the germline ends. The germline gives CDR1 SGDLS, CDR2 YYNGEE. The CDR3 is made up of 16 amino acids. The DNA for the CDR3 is TGTGCCAGCAGCTTCAACCCGCTGACGGGGAACACTGAAGCTTTCTTT. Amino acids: CASSFNPLTGNTEAFF.

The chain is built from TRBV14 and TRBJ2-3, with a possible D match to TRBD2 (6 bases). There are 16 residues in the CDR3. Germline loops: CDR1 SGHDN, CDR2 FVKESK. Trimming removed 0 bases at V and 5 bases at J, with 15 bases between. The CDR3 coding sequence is TGTGCCAGCAGCCAAGAACGGGGACTTACCGTAGATACGCAGTATTTT. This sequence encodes CASSQERGLTVDTQYF.

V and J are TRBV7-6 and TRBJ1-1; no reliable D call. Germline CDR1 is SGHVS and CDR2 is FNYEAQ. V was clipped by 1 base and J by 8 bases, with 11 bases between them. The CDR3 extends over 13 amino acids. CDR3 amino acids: CASSLDPGLEAFF. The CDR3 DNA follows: TGTGCCAGCAGCTTAGACCCGGGTCTGGAAGCTTTCTTT.

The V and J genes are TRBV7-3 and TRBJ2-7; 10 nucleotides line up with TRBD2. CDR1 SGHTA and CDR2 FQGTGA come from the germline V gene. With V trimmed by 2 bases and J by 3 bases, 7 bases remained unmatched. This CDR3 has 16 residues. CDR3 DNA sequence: TGTGCCAGCAGCTTACGTCCTAGCGGGAGTGTCTACGAGCAGTACTTC. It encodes CASSLRPSGSVYEQYF.

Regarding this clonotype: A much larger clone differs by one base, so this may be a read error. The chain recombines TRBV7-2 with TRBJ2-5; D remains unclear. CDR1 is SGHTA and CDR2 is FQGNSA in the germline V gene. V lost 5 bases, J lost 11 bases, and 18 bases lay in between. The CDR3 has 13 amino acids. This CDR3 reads CASSDLVRHEQYF. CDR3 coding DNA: TGTGCCAGCAGCGACCTAGTTCGCCATGAGCAGTACTTC.

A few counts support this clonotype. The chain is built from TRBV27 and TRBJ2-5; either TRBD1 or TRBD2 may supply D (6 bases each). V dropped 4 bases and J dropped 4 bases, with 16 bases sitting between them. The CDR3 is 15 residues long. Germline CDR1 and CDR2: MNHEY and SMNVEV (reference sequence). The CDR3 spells CASSSRGLLRETQYF. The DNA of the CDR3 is TGTGCCAGCAGTTCCCGGGGGCTACTCCGAGAGACCCAGTACTTC.

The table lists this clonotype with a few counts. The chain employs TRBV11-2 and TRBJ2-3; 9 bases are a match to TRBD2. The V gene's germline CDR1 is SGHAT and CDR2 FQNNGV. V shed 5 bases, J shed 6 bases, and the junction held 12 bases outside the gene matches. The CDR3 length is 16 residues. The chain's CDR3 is CASSQGSSGEWDTQYF. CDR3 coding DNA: TGTGCCAGCAGCCAGGGATCTAGCGGGGAGTGGGATACGCAGTATTTT.

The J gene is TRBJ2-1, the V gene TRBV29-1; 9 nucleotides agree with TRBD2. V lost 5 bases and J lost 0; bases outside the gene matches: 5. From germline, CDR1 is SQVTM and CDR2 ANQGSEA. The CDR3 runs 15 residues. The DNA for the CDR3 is TGCAGCGTTCCTCTAGCGGGGAACTCCTACAATGAGCAGTTCTTC. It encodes CSVPLAGNSYNEQFF.

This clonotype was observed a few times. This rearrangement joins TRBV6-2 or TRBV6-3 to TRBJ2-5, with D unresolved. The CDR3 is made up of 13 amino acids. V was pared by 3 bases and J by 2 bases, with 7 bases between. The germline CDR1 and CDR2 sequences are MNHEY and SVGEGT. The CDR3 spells CASSYVGQETQYF. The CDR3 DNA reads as TGTGCCAGCAGTTATGTAGGACAAGAGACCCAGTACTTC.

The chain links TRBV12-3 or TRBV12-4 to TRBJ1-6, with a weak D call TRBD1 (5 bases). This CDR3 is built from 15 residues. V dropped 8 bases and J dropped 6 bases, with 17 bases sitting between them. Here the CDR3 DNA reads TGTGCCAGCGGACCGAAAACGGGGGGTAATTCACCCCTCCACTTT. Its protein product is CASGPKTGGNSPLHF.

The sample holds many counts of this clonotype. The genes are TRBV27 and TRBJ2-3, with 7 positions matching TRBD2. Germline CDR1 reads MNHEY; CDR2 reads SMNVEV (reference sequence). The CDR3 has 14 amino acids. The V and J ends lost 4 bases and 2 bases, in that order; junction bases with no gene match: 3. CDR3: CASSYGLVTDTQYF. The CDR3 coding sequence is TGTGCCAGCAGTTATGGACTAGTCACAGATACGCAGTATTTT.

The chain's CDR3 is CATSDRYSYNEQFF. The CDR3 DNA follows: TGTGCCACCAGTGATCGATACTCCTACAATGAGCAGTTCTTC. V gene TRBV24-1 combines with J gene TRBJ2-1; D is unclear. The CDR3 extends over 14 amino acids. The ends were cut back, 3 bases at V and 0 bases at J, with 5 bases in the middle. The germline CDR1 and CDR2 sequences are KGHDR and SFDVKD.

The chain's CDR3 is CASSQNSGGTDTQYF. The CDR3 DNA reads TGTGCCAGCAGCCAAAATAGCGGGGGCACAGATACGCAGTATTTT. V and J are TRBV3-1 and TRBJ2-3, with TRBD2 identical over 8 bases. V shed 2 bases, J shed 1 base, and the junction held 2 bases outside the gene matches. The CDR3 is made up of 15 amino acids. Looked up from germline, CDR1 is LGHDT and CDR2 is YNNKEL (reference sequence).

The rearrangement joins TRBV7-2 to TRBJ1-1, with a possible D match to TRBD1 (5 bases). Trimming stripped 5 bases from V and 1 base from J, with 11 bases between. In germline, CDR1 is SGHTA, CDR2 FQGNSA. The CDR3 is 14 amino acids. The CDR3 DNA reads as TGTGCCAGCAGCCAAGGGGTTGCGAACACTGAAGCTTTCTTT. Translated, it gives CASSQGVANTEAFF. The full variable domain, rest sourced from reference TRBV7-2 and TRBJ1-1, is GAGVSQSPSNKVTEKGKDVELRCDPISGHTALYWYRQSLGQGLEFLIYFQGNSAPDKSGLPSDRFSAERTGGSVSTLTIQRTQQEDSAVYLCASSQGVANTEAFFGQGTRLTVV.

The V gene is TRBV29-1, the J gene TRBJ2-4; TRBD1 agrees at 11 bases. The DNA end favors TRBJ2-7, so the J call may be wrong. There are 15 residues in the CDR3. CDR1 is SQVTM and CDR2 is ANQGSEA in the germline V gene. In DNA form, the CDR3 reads TGCAGCGTTCGTCAAACCGGGACAGGGGGATACGAGCAGTACTTC. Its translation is CSVRQTGTGGYEQYF.

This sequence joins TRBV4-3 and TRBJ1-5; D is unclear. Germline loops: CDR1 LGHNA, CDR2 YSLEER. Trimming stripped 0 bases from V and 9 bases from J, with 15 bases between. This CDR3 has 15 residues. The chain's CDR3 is CASSQDVIVGRPQHF. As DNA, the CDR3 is TGCGCCAGCAGCCAAGATGTAATCGTAGGTCGGCCCCAGCATTTT.

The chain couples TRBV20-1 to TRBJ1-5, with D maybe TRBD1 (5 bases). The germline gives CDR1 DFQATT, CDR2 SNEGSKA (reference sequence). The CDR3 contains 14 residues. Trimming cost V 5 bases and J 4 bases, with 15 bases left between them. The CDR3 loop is CSAERTGENQPQHF. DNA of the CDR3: TGCAGTGCTGAAAGGACGGGGGAAAATCAGCCCCAGCATTTT.

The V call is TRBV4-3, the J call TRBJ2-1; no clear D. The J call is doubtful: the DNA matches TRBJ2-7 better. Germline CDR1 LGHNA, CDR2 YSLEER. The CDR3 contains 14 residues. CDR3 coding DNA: TGCGCCAGCAGCCCTAGGGCGCTACTCAATGAGCAGTACTTC. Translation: CASSPRALLNEQYF.

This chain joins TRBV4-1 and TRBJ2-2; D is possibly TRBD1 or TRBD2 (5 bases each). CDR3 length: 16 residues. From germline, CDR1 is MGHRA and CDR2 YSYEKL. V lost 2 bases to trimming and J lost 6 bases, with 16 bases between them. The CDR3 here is CASSQPGPAVPGELFF. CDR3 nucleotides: TGCGCCAGCAGCCAACCGGGACCAGCGGTGCCCGGGGAGCTGTTTTTT.